This T cell receptor (beta chain) is drawn from a study of blood T cell repertoires in COVID-19. CDR1 SGHRS and CDR2 YFSETQ come from the germline V gene. The CDR3 spans 15 residues. V shed 4 bases and J shed 0 bases, with 11 bases lying between them. As regards this clone: Other nucleotide sequences from this sample produce the same CDR3.

TCRdb's copy holds only in-frame clones and misses some; the assay was immunoSEQ multiplex PCR. The data hold tens of thousands of clones, with around 90% observed a single time. The material sequenced was peripheral blood. The sequence was obtained from a man aged 55 to 70 with acute or convalescent COVID-19. The chain is built from TRBV5-1 and TRBJ2-1; D might be TRBD2 (5 bases). CDR3 loop: CASSPSGSSYNEQFF. The CDR3 bases are TGCGCCAGCAGCCCGAGCGGTAGCTCCTACAATGAGCAGTTCTTC.